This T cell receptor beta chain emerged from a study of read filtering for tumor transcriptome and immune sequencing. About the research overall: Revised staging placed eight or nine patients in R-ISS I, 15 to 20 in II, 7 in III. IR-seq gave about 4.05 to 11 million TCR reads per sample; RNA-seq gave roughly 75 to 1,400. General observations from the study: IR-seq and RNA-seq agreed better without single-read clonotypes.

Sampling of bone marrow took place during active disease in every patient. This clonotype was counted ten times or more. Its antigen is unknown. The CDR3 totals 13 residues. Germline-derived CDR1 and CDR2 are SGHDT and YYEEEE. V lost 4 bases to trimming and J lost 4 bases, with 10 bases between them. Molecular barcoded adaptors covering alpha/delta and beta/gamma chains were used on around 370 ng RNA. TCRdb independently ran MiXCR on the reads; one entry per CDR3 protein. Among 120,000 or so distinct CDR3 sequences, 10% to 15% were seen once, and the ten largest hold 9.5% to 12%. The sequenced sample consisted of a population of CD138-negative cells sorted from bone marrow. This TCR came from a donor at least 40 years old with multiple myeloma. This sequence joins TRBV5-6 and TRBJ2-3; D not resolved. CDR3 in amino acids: CASSRVPADTQYF. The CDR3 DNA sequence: TGTGCCAGCAGCCGAGTGCCGGCAGATACGCAGTATTTT.